This record covers a single T cell receptor (beta chain). The CDR3 is 14 residues long. Germline CDR1 is MGHDK and CDR2 is SYGVNS. The germline V and J ends were trimmed by 0 bases and 0 bases, with 4 bases remaining between them. PCR employed 60 Vbeta and 13 Jbeta primers. Data came from immunoSEQ multiplex PCR; TCRdb stores just in-frame clones and leaves some out. The data contain around 81,000 clones, around 58% of them singletons. The data were obtained in a study of cytomegalovirus exposure and HLA in healthy donors. The chain links TRBV25-1 to TRBJ2-3; no clear D. Source material: PBMCs. This receptor was identified in a man aged 30 to 39 in good health and CMV-seropositive. The CDR3 region has the DNA TGTGCCAGCAGTGAATACTTCAGCACAGATACGCAGTATTTT. Amino acids: CASSEYFSTDTQYF.